The TCR beta chain described here comes from a study of cytomegalovirus exposure and HLA in healthy donors. Broader study findings: Later analysis associated a missense DCLRE1C variant with TCR beta V- and J-gene trimming. Testing in vitro showed three CMV-associated chains specific for CMV antigens.

Donors showed nominal health when sampled, although they likely had unrecorded immune exposures. With respect to this clone: The antigen is undetermined.

Primers: 60 Vbeta forward and 13 Jbeta reverse. Method: immunoSEQ multiplex PCR; TCRdb's copy keeps in-frame clones and lacks some. The sample yields under 200,000 clones, approximately 82% seen once. After removal of 6 bases from V and 4 bases from J, the junction contained 7 bases not matched to a gene. Germline V gene data show CDR1 as MDHEN and CDR2 as SYDVKM. CDR3 length: 14 amino acids. The specimen sequenced was PBMCs. The receptor comes from a woman younger than 35 in good health and CMV-seropositive. The chain couples TRBV28 to TRBJ2-3; 7 bases are shared with TRBD1. CDR3 amino acids: CASRGQIRADTQYF. The CDR3 DNA follows: TGTGCCAGCAGGGGACAGATAAGGGCAGATACGCAGTATTTT.